The 19 T cell receptor beta chains below were found in one sample sequenced in a study of T cells in Graves' hyperthyroidism and ophthalmopathy. The investigators amplified TCR beta CDR3 regions from RNA transcripts. First-round RT-PCR targeting the TCR CDR3 was performed with the HTBI primer set. TCRdb used MiXCR to reprocess the multiplex PCR reads, holding one entry per CDR3 protein. Altogether about 560,000 distinct CDR3 sequences are present, roughly a sixth being singletons, with the ten largest covering approximately 18%. Sequencing was done on a sample of blood. Every receptor here comes from a woman aged 18-35 years with Graves' hyperthyroidism.

In this sample, this clonotype turned up a few times. The chain links TRBV5-1 to TRBJ2-1, with 9 bases lining up with TRBD2. The CDR3 is 15 residues long. J lost 2 bases, V lost 4 bases, and 4 bases had no gene match. Per the germline V gene, CDR1 is SGHRS and CDR2 is YFSETQ. The CDR3 DNA reads as TGCGCCAGCAGCCTACCTAGCGGGACCTACAATGAGCAGTTCTTC. Translation: CASSLPSGTYNEQFF.

This clonotype was picked up many times. This rearrangement joins TRBV5-1 to TRBJ2-1; D gene uncertain. Germline lookup yields CDR1 SGHRS and CDR2 YFSETQ. Trimming shortened V by 1 base and J by 7 bases, and 6 bases separated the two germline ends. The CDR3 is 12 amino acids. The CDR3 loop is CASSLLMNEQFF. CDR3 coding DNA: TGCGCCAGCAGCTTGCTGATGAATGAGCAGTTCTTC.

The chain has TRBV11-2 and TRBJ2-7; D gene ambiguous. The CDR3 is made up of 16 amino acids. Germline lookup yields CDR1 SGHAT and CDR2 FQNNGV. Trimming left V 1 base short and J 0 bases short, with 13 bases between. CDR3: CASSLGTAMSSYEQYF. In DNA, the CDR3 is TGTGCCAGCAGCTTAGGAACAGCGATGAGCTCCTACGAGCAGTACTTC.

This clonotype has a handful of counts. Just one base apart from a much larger clone, this may be a read error. The chain joins TRBV24-1 to TRBJ1-1; TRBD1 aligns across 9 bases. Germline lookup yields CDR1 KGHDR and CDR2 SFDVKD. The CDR3 sequence is 13 residues long. Trimming cost V 8 bases and J 1 base; bases outside gene matches: 1. In nucleotides, the CDR3 is TGTGCCACCATGGGACAGGGGAACACTGAAGCTTTCTTT. Amino acids: CATMGQGNTEAFF.

The V call is TRBV6-2 or TRBV6-3, the J call TRBJ2-1, with TRBD2 matching 7 bases. The length of the CDR3 is 14 residues. The junction had 10 bases not matched to a gene; V was cut back by 8 bases and J by 6 bases. The germline V gene encodes CDR1 MNHEY and CDR2 SVGEGT. The CDR3 nucleotides are TGTGCCAGCCAACCCGGGACTACCTTCAATGAGCAGTTCTTC. It codes for CASQPGTTFNEQFF.

V and J are TRBV24-1 and TRBJ2-7; 11 nucleotides line up with TRBD2. Germline CDR1 is KGHDR and CDR2 is SFDVKD. There are 18 residues in the CDR3. Losses at the gene ends were 2 bases for V and 4 bases for J; bases not matched to a gene: 12. CDR3 residues: CATSDSPRGGLADYEQYF. The CDR3 DNA reads TGTGCCACCAGTGATTCGCCCCGCGGGGGACTAGCGGATTACGAGCAGTACTTC.

This clonotype was seen a handful of times. The chain couples TRBV12-3 or TRBV12-4 to TRBJ1-2; the D gene is possibly TRBD1 (6 bases). The CDR3 has 15 residues. V was trimmed by 5 bases and J by 4 bases, leaving 17 bases between them. This CDR3 reads CASSLDYQGIYGYTF. The CDR3 DNA is TGTGCCAGCAGTCTCGACTACCAGGGGATCTATGGCTACACCTTC.

This clonotype has at least ten counts. The rearrangement links TRBV7-8 to TRBJ2-7, with a weak D call TRBD2 (5 bases). Germline-derived CDR1 and CDR2 are SGHVS and FQNEAQ. The CDR3 has 11 amino acids. The V gene lost 4 bases and the J gene lost 5 bases, with 6 bases spanning the gap. CDR3 nucleotide sequence: TGTGCCAGCAGCTCCGGGGACGAGCAGTACTTC. Protein: CASSSGDEQYF.

This chain uses TRBV13 with TRBJ1-4, with 10 bases fitting TRBD1. The CDR3 contains 14 residues. Germline V gives CDR1 PRHDT, CDR2 FYEKMQ (reference sequence). V dropped 5 bases and J dropped 5; count of bases not matched to a gene: 2. The CDR3 reads CASSTDRGNEKLFF. The CDR3 nucleotides read TGTGCCAGCAGCACGGACAGGGGGAATGAAAAACTGTTTTTT.

As concerns this clonotype: A much larger clone sits a single nucleotide away, making a read error possible. The chain employs TRBV7-2 and TRBJ2-2; the D call may be TRBD1 or TRBD2 (5 bases each). CDR1 SGHTA and CDR2 FQGNSA come from the germline V gene. This CDR3 region has 16 residues. CDR3 bases: TGTGCCAACAGCTCATATCAGGGACGGATAACCGGGGAGCTGTTTTTT. Protein sequence: CANSSYQGRITGELFF.

This clonotype was recorded many times. The chain is built from TRBV7-2 and TRBJ1-1, with TRBD1 identical over 9 bases. V dropped 5 bases and J dropped 3; count of bases not matched to a gene: 19. This CDR3 contains 19 residues. CDR1 and CDR2 (germline): SGHTA, FQGNSA. The chain's CDR3 is CASSTSRDRVPLWHTEAFF. The CDR3 nucleotides are TGTGCCAGCAGCACTAGTCGGGACAGGGTCCCTCTATGGCACACTGAAGCTTTCTTT.

In this sample, this clonotype turned up a few times. The rearrangement uses TRBV4-1 and TRBJ1-5; D gene ambiguous. The CDR3 length is 18 residues. CDR1 is MGHRA and CDR2 is YSYEKL in the germline V gene. Trimming left V 1 base short and J 1 base short, with 17 bases between. The CDR3 DNA reads TGCGCCAGCAGCCAAGTGTCTAAAAGGACGTTGAGCAATCAGCCCCAGCATTTT. Encoded protein: CASSQVSKRTLSNQPQHF.

This clonotype has ten or more counts. The rearrangement links TRBV2 to TRBJ1-2; no clear D. CDR3 length: 15 amino acids. The germline gives CDR1 SNHLY, CDR2 FYNNEI. V shed 2 bases and J shed 7 bases, with 17 bases lying between them. CDR3 coding DNA: TGTGCCAGCAGTGAAATTCTCCCATTACCCGCTGGCTACACCTTC. Translation: CASSEILPLPAGYTF.

Many counts were recorded for this clonotype. The rearrangement joins TRBV5-1 to TRBJ1-1; 8 bases map to TRBD1. With 5 bases clipped from V and 1 base from J, the junction kept 4 bases outside the gene matches. Germline CDR1 reads SGHRS; CDR2 reads YFSETQ. CDR3 length: 14 residues. DNA of the CDR3: TGCGCCAGCAGTTCGACAGGGGAGAACACTGAAGCTTTCTTT. This encodes CASSSTGENTEAFF.

Many counts were recorded for this clonotype. The V and J genes are TRBV20-1 and TRBJ2-7, with 11 bases aligning to TRBD1. The ends lost 5 bases at V and 2 bases at J; junction bases unmatched: 11. The CDR3 covers 16 residues. Germline CDR1 and CDR2: DFQATT and SNEGSKA (reference sequence). The CDR3 region is CSAPATGTGGAYEQYF. In DNA, the CDR3 is TGCAGTGCTCCAGCAACCGGGACAGGGGGTGCCTACGAGCAGTACTTC.

The chain carries TRBV14 and TRBJ2-1, with 10 bases fitting TRBD1. CDR3 length equals 14 residues. With V trimmed by 3 bases and J by 9 bases, 5 bases remained unmatched. Germline V gene lookup returns CDR1 SGHDN and CDR2 FVKESK. The CDR3 here is CASSQKTGGSEQFF. The DNA of the CDR3 is TGTGCCAGCAGCCAGAAGACAGGGGGCAGTGAGCAGTTCTTC. The variable domain in full, completed from reference TRBV14 and TRBJ2-1, reads EAGVTQFPSHSVIEKGQTVTLRCDPISGHDNLYWYRRVMGKEIKFLLHFVKESKQDESGMPNNRFLAERTGGTYSTLKVQPAELEDSGVYFCASSQKTGGSEQFFGPGTRLTVL.

The chain recombines TRBV5-6 with TRBJ2-1; TRBD2 aligns across 7 bases. The trim removed 0 bases at V and 9 bases at J, leaving 6 bases unmatched. The CDR3 is 14 residues long. CDR1 SGHDT and CDR2 YYEEEE come from the germline V gene. The CDR3 here is CASSLGLARGEQFF. In nucleotides, the CDR3 is TGTGCCAGCAGCTTGGGACTAGCTCGTGGTGAGCAGTTCTTC.

The genes are TRBV11-3 and TRBJ1-3; no firm D call. Trimming stripped 4 bases from V and 8 bases from J, with 12 bases between. This CDR3 is built from 13 residues. Germline-derived CDR1 and CDR2 are SGHNT and YENEEA. The CDR3 protein is CASSSRMADTIYF. CDR3 coding DNA: TGTGCCAGCAGCTCCAGAATGGCAGACACCATATATTTT.

In this sample, this clonotype turned up a few times. The chain recombines TRBV19 with TRBJ2-7, with D maybe TRBD1 (6 bases). The CDR3 is made up of 14 amino acids. The V end was cut by 2 bases, the J end by 0 bases, with 8 bases between. CDR1 is LNHDA, CDR2 SQIVND, per germline (reference sequence). The CDR3 protein is CASSIQGHSYEQYF. CDR3 nucleotides: TGTGCCAGTAGTATACAGGGACACTCCTACGAGCAGTACTTC.